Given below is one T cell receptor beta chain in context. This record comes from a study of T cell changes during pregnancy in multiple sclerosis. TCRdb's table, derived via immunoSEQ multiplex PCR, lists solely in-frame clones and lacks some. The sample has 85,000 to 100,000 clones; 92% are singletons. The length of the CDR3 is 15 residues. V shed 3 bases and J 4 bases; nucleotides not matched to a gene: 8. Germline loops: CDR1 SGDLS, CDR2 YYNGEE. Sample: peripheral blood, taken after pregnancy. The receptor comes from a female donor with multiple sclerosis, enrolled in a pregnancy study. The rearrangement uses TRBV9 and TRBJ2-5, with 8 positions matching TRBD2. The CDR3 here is CASSAGNSGVETQYF. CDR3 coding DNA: TGTGCCAGCAGCGCCGGGAATAGCGGGGTAGAGACCCAGTACTTC.